This is a list of T cell receptor beta chains from one sample in a study of shared clonotypes between healthy human individuals. Here immunoSEQ multiplex PCR was the method, and the copy in TCRdb shows in-frame clones only, minus some. The sample yields about 2.2 million clones, 85% to 95% seen once. Material: naive CD8+ T cells from PBMCs. All receptors derive from a man younger than 35 in good health. Some clones in this sample may be carry-over from other donors' samples. CDR3s include the opening cysteine and the closing phenylalanine or tryptophan. D genes are given only for firm matches. Size tells how often a clone was seen (once, few, many) or the class of an expanded clone, and some rows leave it out.

j_call | d_call | v_call | clone_size | cdr3_aa | cdr3_nt
TRBJ1-1 | NA | TRBV6-1 | few | CASRSKRGENTEAFF | TGTGCCAGCAGATCGAAGAGGGGGGAGAACACTGAAGCTTTCTTT
TRBJ1-2 | NA | TRBV7-8 | NA | CASSLVRGYYGYTF | TGTGCCAGCAGCTTAGTCAGGGGATACTATGGCTACACCTTC
TRBJ1-1 | NA | TRBV7-9 | NA | CASRSREMNTEAFF | TGTGCCAGCAGGTCGAGGGAAATGAACACTGAAGCTTTCTTT
TRBJ2-7 | NA | TRBV27 | NA | CASRTGYEQYF | TGTGCCAGCAGAACAGGGTACGAGCAGTACTTC
TRBJ1-2 | NA | TRBV5-5 | NA | CASSLVGGDFTF | TGTGCCAGCAGCTTGGTAGGGGGAGATTTCACCTTC
TRBJ1-1 | NA | TRBV6-1 | NA | CASSWSEDTEAFF | TGTGCCAGCAGTTGGTCAGAAGACACTGAAGCTTTCTTT
TRBJ2-1 | NA | TRBV4-1 | NA | CASSQETGATWNEQFF | TGCGCCAGCAGCCAAGAAACGGGGGCAACATGGAATGAGCAGTTCTTC
TRBJ2-7 | NA | TRBV4-1 | once | CASSQGGHGGRAAAEQYF | TGCGCCAGCAGCCAAGGGGGGCACGGAGGGAGGGCCGCCGCCGAGCAGTACTTC
TRBJ2-1 | TRBD1 | TRBV9 | NA | CASSAGTGPGEQFF | TGTGCCAGCAGCGCCGGGACAGGGCCTGGTGAGCAGTTCTTC
TRBJ2-7 | NA | TRBV7-9 | NA | CASSSSGISYEQYF | TGTGCCAGCAGCTCCTCAGGGATCTCCTACGAGCAGTACTTC
TRBJ2-5 | TRBD1 | TRBV5-1 | NA | CASSFRDRGGETQYF | TGCGCCAGCAGCTTCCGGGACAGGGGAGGAGAGACCCAGTACTTC
TRBJ2-1 | NA | TRBV2 | NA | CASEGYNEQFF | TGTGCCAGCGAGGGTTACAATGAGCAGTTCTTC
TRBJ2-5 | TRBD2 | TRBV10-3 | NA | CAISEIQGWTSGTQETQYF | TGTGCCATCAGTGAGATACAGGGTTGGACTAGCGGGACCCAAGAGACCCAGTACTTC
TRBJ2-3 | NA | TRBV5-1 | once | CASSLGPGALLNTQYF | TGCGCCAGCAGCTTGGGGCCGGGAGCCTTACTCAATACGCAGTATTTT
TRBJ2-4 | NA | TRBV7-9 | NA | CASSPAAKNIQYF | TGTGCCAGCAGCCCGGCTGCCAAAAACATTCAGTACTTC
TRBJ1-4 | NA | TRBV9 | NA | CASSVTGNYPTNEKLFF | TGTGCCAGCAGCGTAACAGGGAATTATCCAACTAATGAAAAACTGTTTTTT
TRBJ1-1 | NA | TRBV4-1 | NA | CASSPRDSRNTEAFF | TGCGCCAGCAGCCCCCGGGACTCACGGAACACTGAAGCTTTCTTT
TRBJ1-2 | NA | TRBV27 | NA | CASSLPTLVVNHNYGYTF | TGTGCCAGCAGTTTACCGACCCTAGTCGTTAACCACAACTATGGCTACACCTTC
TRBJ2-7 | TRBD2 | TRBV11-3 | NA | CASSSGLAGRAHYEQYF | TGTGCCAGCAGCTCCGGACTAGCGGGGCGGGCCCACTACGAGCAGTACTTC
TRBJ2-7 | TRBD2 | TRBV29-1 | NA | CSVVPSGNFYEQYF | TGCAGCGTAGTTCCTAGCGGGAATTTCTACGAGCAGTACTTC
TRBJ2-1 | NA | TRBV28 | NA | CASSFSSEGRNNEQFF | TGTGCCAGCAGTTTTAGTTCGGAGGGCCGAAACAATGAGCAGTTCTTC
TRBJ2-2 | NA | TRBV9 | NA | CASSVDSRYLGELFF | TGTGCCAGCAGCGTAGATTCCAGGTACCTCGGGGAGCTGTTTTTT
TRBJ2-1 | TRBD2 | TRBV7-9 | NA | CASSLDASGTYNEQFF | TGTGCCAGCAGCTTAGACGCTAGCGGGACCTACAATGAGCAGTTCTTC
TRBJ2-7 | NA | TRBV11-2 | NA | CASSLAPSRPYEQYF | TGTGCCAGCAGCTTAGCTCCCTCGAGACCCTACGAGCAGTACTTC
TRBJ2-7 | NA | TRBV7-9 | NA | CASSYGGRVEQYF | TGTGCCAGCAGCTACGGGGGCAGGGTCGAGCAGTACTTC
TRBJ2-1 | NA | TRBV15 | NA | CATRTDGSSYNEQFF | TGTGCCACCAGGACCGACGGAAGCTCCTACAATGAGCAGTTCTTC
TRBJ2-1 | TRBD1 | TRBV2 | NA | CASNPGGVYNEQFF | TGTGCCAGCAATCCAGGGGGCGTTTACAATGAGCAGTTCTTC
TRBJ2-2 | NA | TRBV6-6 | NA | CASSHEGNTGELFF | TGTGCCAGCAGCCACGAGGGGAATACCGGGGAGCTGTTTTTT